The 25 T cell receptor beta chains presented below share a single source sample, sequenced in a study of blood T cells in healthy people across ages. Primed by a sample-barcoded 5' primer and a J-beta primer mix, a second PCR proceeded for 7 to 11 cycles. From the 5' RACE reads, TCRdb called clonotypes with MiXCR, one entry per CDR3 protein. The repertoire holds 650,000 or so distinct CDR3 sequences, 52% seen once, with approximately 15% in the top ten. Sequenced sample: blood. The receptors here all came from an elderly woman in good health.

V usage is TRBV20-1 and J usage is TRBJ1-2, with D unresolved. From germline, CDR1 is DFQATT and CDR2 SNEGSKA (reference sequence). The V end lost 8 bases, the J end lost 8 bases, and 30 bases lay between the germline ends. The CDR3 length is 16 residues. The CDR3 bases are TGCAGTACCTCGACACCGCGACATCTAGCCCTCCAAGGCTACACCTTC. Protein sequence: CSTSTPRHLALQGYTF.

The rearrangement uses TRBV6-2 or TRBV6-3 and TRBJ2-7; 10 positions agree with TRBD2. The CDR3 has 16 amino acids. The V gene end was trimmed by 0 bases and the J gene end by 3 bases; junction bases not matched to a gene: 5. Germline CDR1 MNHEY, CDR2 SVGEGT. Here the CDR3 reads CASSYSGLAVSYEQYF. The CDR3 DNA reads TGTGCCAGCAGTTACTCTGGACTAGCGGTAAGCTACGAGCAGTACTTC.

The chain employs TRBV6-6 and TRBJ1-1; 7 positions agree with TRBD1. The germline gives CDR1 MNHNY, CDR2 SVGAGI (reference sequence). The CDR3 loop spans 14 amino acids. V trimming: 5 bases; J trimming: 1 base; junction bases outside the gene matches: 4. CDR3 coding DNA: TGTGCCAGCAGTGACCGGACAGGGAACACTGAAGCTTTCTTT. This codes for CASSDRTGNTEAFF.

The chain couples TRBV29-1 to TRBJ1-1; no clear D gene. The CDR3 contains 12 residues. Germline V gene sequence: CDR1 SQVTM, CDR2 ANQGSEA. V was clipped by 2 bases and J by 6 bases, with 10 bases between them. The CDR3 sequence is CSVESNRAEAFF. In DNA form, the CDR3 reads TGCAGCGTTGAATCGAACAGAGCTGAAGCTTTCTTT.

Remarks on this clonotype: Just one base apart from a much larger clone, this may be a read error. The rearrangement links TRBV12-3 or TRBV12-4 to TRBJ1-6; D is possibly TRBD1 (5 bases). The CDR3 is made up of 14 amino acids. As DNA, the CDR3 is TGTGCCGGCAGTTTAGTCGGGGGTAATTCACCCCTCCACTTT. Encoded protein: CAGSLVGGNSPLHF.

The J gene is TRBJ1-6, the V gene TRBV2; TRBD1 matches at 7 bases. The CDR3 extends over 12 amino acids. The germline CDR1 and CDR2 sequences are SNHLY and FYNNEI. V lost 8 bases and J lost 7; bases outside the gene matches: 2. CDR3 loop: CASRQGNSPLHF. The CDR3 nucleotides are TGTGCCAGCCGACAGGGCAATTCACCCCTCCACTTT.

The gene calls are TRBV29-1 and TRBJ1-6, with TRBD1 identical over 10 bases. From germline, CDR1 is SQVTM and CDR2 ANQGSEA. With V trimmed by 5 bases and J by 8 bases, 6 bases remained unmatched. The CDR3 runs to 14 residues. CDR3 DNA: TGCAGCGTTAAAGGGACAGGGGTTGATTCACCCCTCCACTTT. This gives the protein CSVKGTGVDSPLHF.

The chain has TRBV4-1 and TRBJ2-5; TRBD2 matches at 9 bases. Gene TRBJ2-4 matches the end of the DNA better, so the J call may be wrong. The germline V gene has CDR1 MGHRA and CDR2 YSYEKL. This CDR3 spans 18 amino acids. Written as DNA, the CDR3 is TGCGCCAGCAGCCCGGATGGGTACTTTCAGCGGGGGGCGGACATTCAGTACTTC. The encoded protein is CASSPDGYFQRGADIQYF.

The chain's CDR3 is CSASTGSYEQYF. The CDR3 region has the DNA TGCAGTGCTTCGACAGGGAGCTACGAGCAGTACTTC. The genes are TRBV20-1 and TRBJ2-7, with 7 bases matching TRBD1. The CDR3 runs to 12 residues. V trimming: 5 bases; J trimming: 3 bases; junction bases outside the gene matches: 4. CDR1 and CDR2 from the germline V gene are DFQATT and SNEGSKA (reference sequence).

This clonotype came up many times. This chain uses TRBV29-1 with TRBJ2-3, with 8 bases that match TRBD1. Germline V CDR1 and CDR2: SQVTM, ANQGSEA. Germline trimming cut 4 bases from V and 2 bases from J; bases unmatched to any gene: 2. The CDR3 runs to 13 residues. As DNA, the CDR3 is TGCAGCGTTGGGCAGGGGGCCACAGATACGCAGTATTTT. Translating gives CSVGQGATDTQYF.

This chain joins TRBV3-1 and TRBJ2-3; D might be TRBD2 (6 bases). The CDR3 length is 16 residues. Germline CDR1 reads LGHDT; CDR2 reads YNNKEL (reference sequence). V gave up 3 bases and J gave up 0 bases, with 13 bases separating them. CDR3 in amino acids: CASSHPLAASTDTQYF. CDR3 bases: TGTGCCAGCAGCCACCCACTAGCAGCCAGCACAGATACGCAGTATTTT.

Notes on this clonotype: A much larger clone lies one base from this, so it may be a read error. V is TRBV5-1 and J is TRBJ2-1; 7 nucleotides line up with TRBD2. The J call may be mistaken, given a closer DNA end match to TRBJ2-7. CDR1 SGHRS and CDR2 YFSETQ come from the germline V gene. This CDR3 is built from 15 residues. This chain's CDR3 is CASSLGGNSYNEQYF. CDR3 sequence (DNA): TGCGCCAGCAGCCTGGGGGGGAATTCCTACAATGAGCAGTACTTC.

V gene TRBV20-1 combines with J gene TRBJ2-7; 7 nucleotides line up with TRBD1. This CDR3 is built from 14 residues. Germline-derived CDR1 and CDR2 are DFQATT and SNEGSKA (reference sequence). V was clipped by 3 bases and J by 3 bases; unmatched bases: 8. CDR3 region: CSASLGQDLYEQYF. The CDR3 DNA reads as TGCAGTGCTAGTCTAGGACAGGATCTCTACGAGCAGTACTTC.

The chain employs TRBV20-1 and TRBJ2-1; D gene uncertain. The ends were cut back, 0 bases at V and 2 bases at J, with 11 bases in the middle. CDR3 length: 15 amino acids. The germline CDR1 and CDR2 sequences are DFQATT and SNEGSKA (reference sequence). This CDR3 reads CSARDRTAPYNEQFF. In DNA form, the CDR3 reads TGCAGTGCTAGAGATCGTACGGCCCCCTACAATGAGCAGTTCTTC.

This clonotype was counted a single time. V usage is TRBV6-1 and J usage is TRBJ2-2; D is possibly TRBD1 or TRBD2 (5 bases each). V lost 4 bases and J 6 bases, leaving 12 bases between the germline ends. This CDR3 has 14 residues. Per the germline V gene, CDR1 is MNHNS and CDR2 is SASEGT. The CDR3, as DNA: TGTGCCAGCAGTGTCCGAGGGGATGCCGGGGAGCTGTTTTTT. This gives the protein CASSVRGDAGELFF.

There are many counts of this clonotype. This chain joins TRBV29-1 and TRBJ1-4, with D perhaps matching TRBD1 (5 bases). The V gene's germline CDR1 is SQVTM and CDR2 ANQGSEA. With 4 bases removed from V and 7 bases from J, the gap between germline ends came to 13 bases. The CDR3 runs 13 residues. Here the CDR3 DNA reads TGCAGCGTTGTCCATGTGAGGGGTGAAAAACTGTTTTTT. It encodes CSVVHVRGEKLFF.

About this clonotype: A much more abundant neighbour one base away suggests this may be a read error. V is TRBV5-1 and J is TRBJ2-3; D is ambiguous. In germline, CDR1 is SGHRS, CDR2 YFSETQ. The CDR3 covers 13 residues. V was trimmed by 1 base and J by 2 bases, leaving 5 bases between them. CDR3 nucleotide sequence: TGCGCCAGCAGCTTGTGGGCCACAGATACGCAGTATTTT. It yields the protein CASSLWATDTQYF.

The rearrangement uses TRBV7-2 and TRBJ1-5; 9 nucleotides agree with TRBD1. This CDR3 region has 14 residues. Trimming at V came to 2 bases and at J to 6 bases, leaving 2 bases not matched to a gene. Germline V lookup: CDR1 SGHTA, CDR2 FQGNSA. The CDR3 DNA is TGTGCCAGCAGCTTAACAGGGGGCAGTCAGCCCCAGCATTTT. Its protein is CASSLTGGSQPQHF.

V and J are TRBV27 and TRBJ1-5; D remains ambiguous. Between the trimmed V and J ends, which lost 5 bases and 0 bases, there was a span of 8 bases. CDR3 size: 14 residues. The germline V gene encodes CDR1 MNHEY and CDR2 SMNVEV (reference sequence). The CDR3 sequence: CASSPTNSNQPQHF. DNA of the CDR3: TGTGCCAGCAGTCCGACTAATAGCAATCAGCCCCAGCATTTT.

This chain uses TRBV6-5 with TRBJ1-2; TRBD1 aligns across 7 bases. Trimming removed 6 bases from V and 5 bases from J; junction bases left unmatched: 6. Looked up from germline, CDR1 is MNHEY and CDR2 is SVGAGI. The CDR3 contains 13 residues. CDR3 sequence (DNA): TGTGCCAGCAGCCAGACAGGGTTTTATGGCTACACCTTC. This encodes CASSQTGFYGYTF.

Written as DNA, the CDR3 is TGTGCCAGCAGTGTAAGGGTTCAGGAGGCCCAGTACTTC. This gives the protein CASSVRVQEAQYF. The rearrangement links TRBV28 to TRBJ2-4; D possibly corresponds to TRBD2 (5 bases). The V gene's germline CDR1 is MDHEN and CDR2 SYDVKM. Trimming left V 5 bases short and J 13 bases short, with 18 bases between. CDR3 length: 13 residues.

The gene calls are TRBV3-1 and TRBJ2-1; D not certain. This CDR3 comprises 16 residues. V lost 4 bases and J lost 0, with 13 bases in between. CDR1 LGHDT and CDR2 YNNKEL come from the germline V gene (reference sequence). The CDR3 DNA is TGTGCCAGCAGCCTACCAGTGCAAAGCTCCTACAATGAGCAGTTCTTC. It translates to CASSLPVQSSYNEQFF.

Regarding this clonotype: A read error may be the cause here, since a much bigger clone is one base away. CDR3: CASSQDPVTRAGGGEQFF. CDR3 nucleotide sequence: TGTGCCAGCAGCCAAGATCCTGTGACTAGGGCCGGTGGGGGTGAGCAGTTCTTC. The chain joins TRBV4-2 to TRBJ2-1, with a possible D match to TRBD2 (6 bases). CDR1 is LGHNA, CDR2 YNFKEQ, per germline. Trimming removed 0 bases from V and 9 bases from J, with 24 bases in between. This CDR3 comprises 18 residues.

The rearrangement uses TRBV7-9 and TRBJ2-3; tentatively, D is TRBD1 (6 bases). The germline V and J ends were trimmed by 5 bases and 3 bases, with 12 bases remaining between them. Germline CDR1 SEHNR, CDR2 FQNEAQ (reference sequence). The CDR3 totals 14 residues. CDR3 in DNA: TGTGCCAGCAGCCCCGAGGGGGTTACAGATACGCAGTATTTT. Translated, it gives CASSPEGVTDTQYF.

This chain links TRBV28 with TRBJ2-5; 8 bases match TRBD2. V dropped 5 bases and J dropped 4; count of bases not matched to a gene: 9. Germline V gene data show CDR1 as MDHEN and CDR2 as SYDVKM. The CDR3 length is 15 residues. The CDR3 DNA follows: TGTGCCAGCAGTCCTCCGGGACTAGACTCAGAGACCCAGTACTTC. Amino acids: CASSPPGLDSETQYF.